Shown below are 21 T cell receptor beta chains from a single sample sequenced in a study of T cell changes during pregnancy in multiple sclerosis. TCRdb's table, derived via immunoSEQ multiplex PCR, lists solely in-frame clones and lacks some. The sample comprises about 93,000 clones, 91% of which are singletons, and about 1.7% rests with the top ten. The input for sequencing was peripheral blood, taken after pregnancy. These receptors were taken from a female donor in good health, enrolled as a control in a pregnancy study.

The rearrangement links TRBV4-1 to TRBJ1-5; a weak D match, TRBD1 (5 bases). CDR3 length equals 16 residues. Trimming cost V 3 bases and J 1 base, with 13 bases left between them. Germline V gene lookup returns CDR1 MGHRA and CDR2 YSYEKL. CDR3 DNA: TGCGCCAGCAGCCACGGAGGGAAGGGGAGCAATCAGCCCCAGCATTTT. This encodes CASSHGGKGSNQPQHF.

The chain employs TRBV2 and TRBJ2-7; 7 bases match TRBD2. Germline CDR1 reads SNHLY; CDR2 reads FYNNEI. The V gene end was trimmed by 2 bases and the J gene end by 6 bases; junction bases not matched to a gene: 10. The CDR3 totals 15 residues. In DNA form, the CDR3 reads TGTGCCAGCAGTGAACAGGGAGGGCGTTCGGGCGAGCAGTACTTC. Protein product: CASSEQGGRSGEQYF.

This clone was recorded once. The gene calls are TRBV7-2 and TRBJ2-1; 10 nucleotides agree with TRBD2. Germline V gives CDR1 SGHTA, CDR2 FQGNSA. J was trimmed by 4 bases and V by 1 base; bases with no gene match: 4. The CDR3 is 16 residues long. CDR3 sequence: CASSLGSGGVYNEQFF. For the CDR3, the DNA is TGTGCCAGCAGCTTAGGGAGCGGGGGGGTTTACAATGAGCAGTTCTTC.

The count of this clone is one. The chain combines TRBV27 with TRBJ1-2, with D perhaps TRBD1 (5 bases). Germline V gene data show CDR1 as MNHEY and CDR2 as SMNVEV (reference sequence). Trimming shortened V by 5 bases and J by 6 bases, and 13 bases separated the two germline ends. This CDR3 region has 13 residues. In DNA form, the CDR3 reads TGTGCCAGCAGTCCTCGTGGGGGGAATGGCTACACCTTC. Translated: CASSPRGGNGYTF.

The chain joins TRBV25-1 to TRBJ2-5; 11 bases are shared with TRBD1. CDR1 is MGHDK and CDR2 is SYGVNS in the germline V gene. Unmatched junction bases numbered 7, after V lost 5 bases and J lost 5 bases. This CDR3 region has 15 residues. The CDR3 nucleotides are TGTGCCAGCAGTTCTCGGGACAGGGGGTCTGAGACCCAGTACTTC. It yields the protein CASSSRDRGSETQYF.

The V and J genes are TRBV6-4 and TRBJ1-6, with TRBD1 matching 7 bases. The CDR3 extends over 15 amino acids. Germline values: CDR1 MRHNA, CDR2 SNTAGT. Trimming at V came to 3 bases and at J to 5 bases, leaving 4 bases not matched to a gene. In DNA form, the CDR3 reads TGTGCCAGCAGTGATGGGACAGACCATAATTCACCCCTCCACTTT. It encodes CASSDGTDHNSPLHF.

J is TRBJ2-7 and V is TRBV5-8; the D is unclear. CDR3 size: 13 residues. From germline, CDR1 is SGHTS and CDR2 YDEGEE. Trimming cost V 2 bases and J 3 bases, with 9 bases left between them. The CDR3 sequence: CASSFVLGYEQYF. The CDR3 DNA reads TGTGCCAGCAGCTTTGTTCTCGGCTACGAGCAGTACTTC.

For the CDR3, the DNA is TGTGCCAGCGCGGTAAAAAAATCTGACAGGTCTTATGGCTACACCTTC. Residues: CASAVKKSDRSYGYTF. The rearrangement joins TRBV7-9 to TRBJ1-2; weak D call: TRBD1 (6 bases). CDR1 SEHNR and CDR2 FQNEAQ come from the germline V gene (reference sequence). V was clipped by 8 bases and J by 5 bases, with 24 bases between them. The length of the CDR3 is 16 residues.

Only one count was recorded for this clone. This chain connects TRBV9 to TRBJ2-6; no clear D. From germline, CDR1 is SGDLS and CDR2 YYNGEE. Trimming left V 2 bases short and J 4 bases short, with 7 bases between. The CDR3 length is 14 residues. The CDR3 is CASSVPVGANVLTF. CDR3 nucleotides: TGTGCCAGCAGCGTTCCGGTGGGGGCCAACGTCCTGACTTTC.

The J gene is TRBJ1-5, the V gene TRBV19, with TRBD1 identical over 10 bases. V dropped 4 bases and J dropped 1; count of bases not matched to a gene: 4. This CDR3 comprises 16 residues. Per the germline V gene, CDR1 is LNHDA and CDR2 is SQIVND (reference sequence). Here the CDR3 reads CASSKGTGASNQPQHF. Written as DNA, the CDR3 is TGTGCCAGTAGTAAAGGGACAGGGGCGAGCAATCAGCCCCAGCATTTT.

The chain is built from TRBV27 and TRBJ1-4; the match to TRBD1 covers 7 bases. The CDR3 spans 15 residues. Trimming at V came to 5 bases and at J to 3 bases, leaving 6 bases not matched to a gene. From germline, CDR1 is MNHEY and CDR2 SMNVEV (reference sequence). The CDR3 spells CASSPSTGPNEKLFF. CDR3 DNA: TGTGCCAGCAGTCCGTCGACAGGGCCTAATGAAAAACTGTTTTTT.

The chain couples TRBV28 to TRBJ1-6; D ambiguous. This CDR3 has 12 residues. Germline lookup yields CDR1 MDHEN and CDR2 SYDVKM. V shed 9 bases and J shed 7 bases, with 10 bases lying between them. This CDR3 is CASFPGNSPLHF. The CDR3 DNA reads as TGTGCCAGTTTTCCGGGGAATTCACCCCTCCACTTT.

V usage is TRBV30 and J usage is TRBJ2-7; 7 nucleotides match TRBD1. V shed 1 base, J shed 6 bases, and the junction held 0 bases outside the gene matches. This CDR3 contains 11 residues. CDR1 and CDR2 from the germline V gene are GTSNPN and SVGIG (reference sequence). As DNA, the CDR3 is TGTGCCTGGAGTGCAGGGGGCGAGCAGTACTTC. Protein sequence: CAWSAGGEQYF.

The chain couples TRBV5-5 to TRBJ1-1; 7 positions match TRBD1. Per germline, CDR1 SGHKS and CDR2 YYEKEE (reference sequence). V was pared by 3 bases and J by 4 bases, with 18 bases of the junction left unmatched. The length of the CDR3 is 18 residues. CDR3 sequence (DNA): TGTGCCAGCAGCTGGGGGATAGCAGGGGGAATGTCGAGCACTGAAGCTTTCTTT. Translated, it gives CASSWGIAGGMSSTEAFF. Drawing the rest from reference TRBV5-5 and TRBJ1-1, the complete variable domain is DAGVTQSPTHLIKTRGQQVTLRCSPISGHKSVSWYQQVLGQGPQFIFQYYEKEERGRGNFPDRFSARQFPNYSSELNVNALLLGDSALYLCASSWGIAGGMSSTEAFFGQGTRLTVV.

The table lists this clone with a count of one. CDR3: CASSPDSSSTDTQYF. For the CDR3, the DNA is TGTGCCAGCAGCCCGGACAGTTCTAGCACAGATACGCAGTATTTT. The V call is TRBV4-2, the J call TRBJ2-3, with D possibly TRBD1 on 6 matching bases. Between the trimmed V and J ends, which lost 4 bases and 0 bases, there was a span of 11 bases. The CDR3 is 15 amino acids. CDR1 LGHNA and CDR2 YNFKEQ come from the germline V gene.

The CDR3 here is CASRLSGANVLTF. DNA for the CDR3: TGTGCAAGTCGCTTGAGTGGGGCCAACGTCCTGACTTTC. The chain uses TRBV12-2 and TRBJ2-6; TRBD2 is taken as the D call from the table, unchecked against the DNA. TRBV12-2 is annotated as a pseudogene. The CDR3 sequence is 13 residues long.

This chain joins TRBV7-3 and TRBJ1-1; D is unresolved. Germline values: CDR1 SGHTA, CDR2 FQGTGA. CDR3 length: 13 amino acids. Trimming left V 6 bases short and J 1 base short, with 9 bases between. The CDR3 spells CASRQQRNTEAFF. CDR3 bases: TGTGCCAGCAGACAACAGAGGAACACTGAAGCTTTCTTT.

The chain employs TRBV5-4 and TRBJ2-1, with D perhaps matching TRBD1 (5 bases). Trimming left V 0 bases short and J 10 bases short, with 17 bases between. The germline gives CDR1 SGHNT, CDR2 YYREEE (reference sequence). The CDR3 spans 15 residues. CDR3 residues: CASSLALGNRPEQFF. The CDR3 DNA reads as TGTGCCAGCAGCTTGGCCCTGGGTAACAGGCCCGAGCAGTTCTTC.

This chain links TRBV7-9 with TRBJ2-7; 7 bases align to TRBD1. Per the germline V gene, CDR1 is SEHNR and CDR2 is FQNEAQ (reference sequence). There are 16 residues in the CDR3. V gave up 5 bases and J gave up 0 bases; unmatched junction bases: 10. CDR3 DNA: TGTGCCAGCAGCCCCCGGACAGGTCCGAGCTCCTACGAGCAGTACTTC. Amino acid sequence: CASSPRTGPSSYEQYF. Together with reference TRBV7-9 and TRBJ2-7, the CDR3 gives the full variable domain: DTGVSQNPRHKITKRGQNVTFRCDPISEHNRLYWYRQTLGQGPEFLTYFQNEAQLEKSRLLSDRFSAERPKGSFSTLEIQRTEQGDSAMYLCASSPRTGPSSYEQYFGPGTRLTVT.

This rearrangement joins TRBV4-1 to TRBJ1-3; TRBD1 aligns across 8 bases. CDR3 size: 17 residues. Looked up from germline, CDR1 is MGHRA and CDR2 is YSYEKL. The J segment lost 7 bases and the V segment lost 0 bases, leaving 11 bases of the junction unmatched. CDR3 in DNA: TGCGCCAGCAGCCAAGATACCTTCCGGACAGGGAGTAACACCATATATTTT. Its protein product is CASSQDTFRTGSNTIYF.

The rearrangement uses TRBV5-1 and TRBJ2-5; the D gene is possibly TRBD1 (6 bases). The CDR3 loop spans 13 amino acids. Germline V gene lookup returns CDR1 SGHRS and CDR2 YFSETQ. V shed 6 bases and J shed 5 bases, with 14 bases lying between them. Written as DNA, the CDR3 is TGCGCCAGCACTCCCTACAGGGTTGAGACCCAGTACTTC. Its translation is CASTPYRVETQYF.